This record concerns one T cell receptor beta chain sequence. The data belong to a study of T cell responses to AZD1222 COVID-19 vaccine. This CDR3 comprises 13 residues. The V gene end was trimmed by 2 bases and the J gene end by 7 bases; junction bases not matched to a gene: 5. Looked up from germline, CDR1 is SGHRS and CDR2 is YFSETQ. Measured with immunoSEQ multiplex PCR; TCRdb has only the in-frame clones, and not every one. The table lists roughly 89,000 clones, over 75% of them singletons. This sequence was found in an adult in good health. This specimen was peripheral blood, taken on day 0 of MenACWY control vaccination. V gene TRBV5-1 combines with J gene TRBJ2-7; 8 bases match TRBD1. The DNA of the CDR3 is TGCGCCAGCAGCTTAGCAGGGGGCCGAGAGCAGTACTTC. Its translation: CASSLAGGREQYF.